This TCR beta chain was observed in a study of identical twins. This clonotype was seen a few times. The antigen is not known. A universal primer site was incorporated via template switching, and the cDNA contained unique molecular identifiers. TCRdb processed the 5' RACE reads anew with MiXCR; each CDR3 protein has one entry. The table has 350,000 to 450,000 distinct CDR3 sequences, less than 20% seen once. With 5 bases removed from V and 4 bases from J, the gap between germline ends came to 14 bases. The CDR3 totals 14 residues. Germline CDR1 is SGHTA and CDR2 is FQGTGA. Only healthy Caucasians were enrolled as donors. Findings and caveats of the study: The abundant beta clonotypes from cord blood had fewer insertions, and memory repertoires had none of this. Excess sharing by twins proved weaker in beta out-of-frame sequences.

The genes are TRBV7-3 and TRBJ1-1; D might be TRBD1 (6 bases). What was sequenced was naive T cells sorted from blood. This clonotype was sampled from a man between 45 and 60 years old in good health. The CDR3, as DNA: TGTGCCAGCAGCCCGGACAGTGGGAGCACTGAAGCTTTCTTT. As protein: CASSPDSGSTEAFF.